The sequence of this T cell receptor beta chain was determined in a study of cytomegalovirus exposure and HLA in healthy donors. Points from the study as a whole: The authors listed 150 or so TCR beta chains as cytomegalovirus-associated. The tendency of first-cohort TCR clusters to co-occur in the 110 or so validation repertoires emerged from a later analysis.

A word on this clone: Its antigen is unknown.

TCRdb's table, derived via immunoSEQ multiplex PCR, lists solely in-frame clones and lacks some. The table shows about 120,000 clones, with 90% to 96% occurring only once. The V gene lost 10 bases and the J gene lost 6 bases, with 5 bases spanning the gap. The CDR3 has 9 residues. Germline lookup yields CDR1 SGHVS and CDR2 FQNEAQ. This sequence was found in a man aged 18 to 30 in good health and CMV-seronegative. V usage is TRBV7-8 and J usage is TRBJ2-3; no clear D. Sequencing was carried out using PBMCs. The CDR3 reads CATGDTQYF. CDR3 nucleotides: TGTGCCACCGGGGATACGCAGTATTTT.